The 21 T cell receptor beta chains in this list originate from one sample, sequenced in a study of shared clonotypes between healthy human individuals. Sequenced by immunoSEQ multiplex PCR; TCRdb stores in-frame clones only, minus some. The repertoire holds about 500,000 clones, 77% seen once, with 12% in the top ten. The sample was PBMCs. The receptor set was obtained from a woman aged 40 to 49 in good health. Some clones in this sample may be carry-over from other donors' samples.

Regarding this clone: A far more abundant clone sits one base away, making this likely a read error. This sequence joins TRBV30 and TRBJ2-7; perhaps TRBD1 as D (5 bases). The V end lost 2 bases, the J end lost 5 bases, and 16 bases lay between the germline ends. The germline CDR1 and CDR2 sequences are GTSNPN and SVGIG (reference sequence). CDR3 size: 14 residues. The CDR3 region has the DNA TGTGCCTGGAGTCCAAGGGTAGGGGCGAACGAGCAGTACTTC. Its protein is CAWSPRVGANEQYF.

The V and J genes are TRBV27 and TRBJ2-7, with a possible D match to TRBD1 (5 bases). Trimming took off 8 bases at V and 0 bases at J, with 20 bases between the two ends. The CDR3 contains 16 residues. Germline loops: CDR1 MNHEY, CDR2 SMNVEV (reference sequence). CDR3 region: CASGKHRTLSSYEQYF. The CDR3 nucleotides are TGTGCCAGCGGCAAGCACAGGACCCTCAGCTCCTACGAGCAGTACTTC.

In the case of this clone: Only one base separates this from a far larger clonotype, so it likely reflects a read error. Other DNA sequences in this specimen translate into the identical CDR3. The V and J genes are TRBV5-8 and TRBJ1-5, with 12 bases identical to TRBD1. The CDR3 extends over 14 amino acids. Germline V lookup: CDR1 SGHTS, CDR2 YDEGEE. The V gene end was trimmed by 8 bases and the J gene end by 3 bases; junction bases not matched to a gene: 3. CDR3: CASGTGGLNQPQHF. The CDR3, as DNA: TGTGCCAGTGGGACAGGGGGCCTCAATCAGCCCCAGCATTTT.

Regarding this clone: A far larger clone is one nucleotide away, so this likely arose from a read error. The CDR3 spells CASSLGPNNEQFF. In DNA form, the CDR3 reads TGTGCCAGCAGCTTAGGCCCTAACAATGAGCAGTTCTTC. The chain couples TRBV11-2 to TRBJ2-1; D gene unclear. This CDR3 contains 13 residues. Germline V gene data show CDR1 as SGHAT and CDR2 as FQNNGV. Trimming took 1 base from V and 5 from J, leaving 6 bases between them. Based on the CDR3 plus reference TRBV11-2 and TRBJ2-1, the full variable domain is EAGVAQSPRYKIIEKRQSVAFWCNPISGHATLYWYQQILGQGPKLLIQFQNNGVVDDSQLPKDRFSAERLKGVDSTLKIQPAKLEDSAVYLCASSLGPNNEQFFGPGTRLTVL.

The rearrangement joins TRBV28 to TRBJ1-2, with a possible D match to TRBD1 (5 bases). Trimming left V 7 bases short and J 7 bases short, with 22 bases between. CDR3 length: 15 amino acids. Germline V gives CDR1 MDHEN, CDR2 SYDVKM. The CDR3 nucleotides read TGTGCCAGCATTCTCCAGTCCACAGGAGAGTCTGGCTACACCTTC. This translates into CASILQSTGESGYTF.

The CDR3: CASSRGTTKGYEQYF. The CDR3 DNA sequence: TGTGCCAGCAGCCGCGGGACAACGAAAGGCTACGAGCAGTACTTC. V usage is TRBV25-1 and J usage is TRBJ2-7; perhaps D is TRBD1 or TRBD2 (6 bases each). CDR1 is MGHDK and CDR2 is SYGVNS in the germline V gene. The CDR3 consists of 15 residues. V lost 6 bases and J lost 3, with 18 bases in between.

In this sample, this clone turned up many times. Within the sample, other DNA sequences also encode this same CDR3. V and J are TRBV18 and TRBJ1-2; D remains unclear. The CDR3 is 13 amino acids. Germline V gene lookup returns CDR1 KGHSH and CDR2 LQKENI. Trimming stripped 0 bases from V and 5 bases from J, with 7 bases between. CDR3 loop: CASSPPNQYGYTF. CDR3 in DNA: TGTGCCAGCTCACCACCGAACCAATATGGCTACACCTTC.

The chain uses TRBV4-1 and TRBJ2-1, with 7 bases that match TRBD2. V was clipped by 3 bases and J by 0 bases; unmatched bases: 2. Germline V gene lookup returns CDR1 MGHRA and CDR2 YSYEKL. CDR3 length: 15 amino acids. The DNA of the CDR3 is TGCGCCAGCAGCCACGGGGGGAGCTCCTACAATGAGCAGTTCTTC. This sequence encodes CASSHGGSSYNEQFF.

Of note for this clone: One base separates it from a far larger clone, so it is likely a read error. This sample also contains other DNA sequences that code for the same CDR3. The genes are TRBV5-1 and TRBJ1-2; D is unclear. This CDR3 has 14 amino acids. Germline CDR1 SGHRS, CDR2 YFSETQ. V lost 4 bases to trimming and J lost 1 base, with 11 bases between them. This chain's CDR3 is CASSLEGSNYGYTF. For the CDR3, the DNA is TGCGCCAGCAGCCTGGAGGGCAGTAACTATGGCTACACCTTC.

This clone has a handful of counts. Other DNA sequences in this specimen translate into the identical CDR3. In DNA, the CDR3 is TGTGCCATCACCAAACGGGCGGGACTAGCGGGAGGGGTTCCGAGGAATGAGCAGTTCTTC. It specifies CAITKRAGLAGGVPRNEQFF. V usage is TRBV10-3 and J usage is TRBJ2-1, with 16 bases identical to TRBD2. Germline V gives CDR1 ENHRY, CDR2 SYGVKD. The CDR3 has 20 residues. V trimming: 7 bases; J trimming: 7 bases; junction bases outside the gene matches: 19.

The CDR3: CASSLNPNDQPQHF. CDR3 in DNA: TGCGCCAGCAGCTTGAATCCCAACGACCAGCCCCAGCATTTT. The V gene is TRBV5-1, the J gene TRBJ1-5; D is ambiguous. The CDR3 is 14 amino acids. Trimming removed 1 base from V and 7 bases from J, with 12 bases in between. Per the germline V gene, CDR1 is SGHRS and CDR2 is YFSETQ.

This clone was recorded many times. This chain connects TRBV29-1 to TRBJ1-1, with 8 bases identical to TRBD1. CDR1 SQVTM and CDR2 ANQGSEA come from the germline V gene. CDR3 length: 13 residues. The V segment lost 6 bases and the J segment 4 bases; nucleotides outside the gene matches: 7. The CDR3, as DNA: TGCAGCGTCAACAGGGGGGGTGCCACTGAAGCTTTCTTT. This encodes CSVNRGGATEAFF.

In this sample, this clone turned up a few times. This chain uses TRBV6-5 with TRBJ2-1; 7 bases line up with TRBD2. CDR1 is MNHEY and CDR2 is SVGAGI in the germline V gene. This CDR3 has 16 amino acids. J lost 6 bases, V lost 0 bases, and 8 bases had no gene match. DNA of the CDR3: TGTGCCAGCAGTTACTCAAGGGCGGGGGACCGCAATGAGCAGTTCTTC. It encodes CASSYSRAGDRNEQFF.

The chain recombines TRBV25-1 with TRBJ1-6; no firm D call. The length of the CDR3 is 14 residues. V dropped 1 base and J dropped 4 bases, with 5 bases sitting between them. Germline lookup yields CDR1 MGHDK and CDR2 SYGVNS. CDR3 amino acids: CASSESGYNSPLHF. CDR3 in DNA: TGTGCCAGCAGTGAATCCGGGTATAATTCACCCCTCCACTTT.

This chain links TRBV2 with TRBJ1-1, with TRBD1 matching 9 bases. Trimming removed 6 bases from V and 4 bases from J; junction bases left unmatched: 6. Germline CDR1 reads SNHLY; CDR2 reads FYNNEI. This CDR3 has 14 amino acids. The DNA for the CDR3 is TGTGCCAGCAGGACAGGGGGAGGGACCACTGAAGCTTTCTTT. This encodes CASRTGGGTTEAFF.

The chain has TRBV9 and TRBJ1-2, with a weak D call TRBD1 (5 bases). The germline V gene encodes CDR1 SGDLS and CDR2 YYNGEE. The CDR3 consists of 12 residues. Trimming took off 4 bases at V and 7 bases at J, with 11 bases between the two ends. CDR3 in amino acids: CASSQDRRGYTF. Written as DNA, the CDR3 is TGTGCCAGCAGCCAAGACAGACGTGGCTACACCTTC.

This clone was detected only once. CDR3 bases: TGTGCCAGCAGCCGACTAGAGGCTTACGAGCAGTACTTC. Encoded protein: CASSRLEAYEQYF. The chain joins TRBV7-9 to TRBJ2-7, with D perhaps TRBD2 (6 bases). In germline, CDR1 is SEHNR, CDR2 FQNEAQ (reference sequence). Trimming removed 5 bases from V and 4 bases from J, with 12 bases in between. This CDR3 comprises 13 residues.

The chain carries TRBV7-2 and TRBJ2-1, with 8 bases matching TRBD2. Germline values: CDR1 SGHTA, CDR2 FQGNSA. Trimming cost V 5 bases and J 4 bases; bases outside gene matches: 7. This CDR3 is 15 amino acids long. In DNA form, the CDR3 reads TGTGCCAGCAGCCTAATAGCGGGACTTTACAATGAGCAGTTCTTC. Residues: CASSLIAGLYNEQFF.

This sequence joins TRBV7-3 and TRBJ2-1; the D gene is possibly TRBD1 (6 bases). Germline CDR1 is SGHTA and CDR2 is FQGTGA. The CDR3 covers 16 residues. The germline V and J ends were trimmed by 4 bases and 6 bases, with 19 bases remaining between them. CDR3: CASSSPGQGFSNEQFF. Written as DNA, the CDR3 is TGTGCCAGCAGCTCCCCGGGGCAGGGGTTCTCCAATGAGCAGTTCTTC.

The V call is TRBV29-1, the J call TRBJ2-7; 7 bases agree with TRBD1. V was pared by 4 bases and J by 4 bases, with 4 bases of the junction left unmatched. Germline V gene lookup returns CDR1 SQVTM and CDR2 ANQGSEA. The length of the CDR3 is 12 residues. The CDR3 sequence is CSVGQGRYEQYF. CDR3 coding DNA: TGCAGCGTTGGACAGGGCAGGTACGAGCAGTACTTC.

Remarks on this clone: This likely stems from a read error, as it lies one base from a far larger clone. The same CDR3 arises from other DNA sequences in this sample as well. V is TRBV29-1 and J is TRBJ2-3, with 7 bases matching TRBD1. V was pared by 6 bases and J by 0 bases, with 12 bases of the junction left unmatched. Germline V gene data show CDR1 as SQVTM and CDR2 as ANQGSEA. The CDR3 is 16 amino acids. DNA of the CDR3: TGCAGCGTGGCCGGGACAGAGAAGTCTAGCACAGATACGCAGTATTTT. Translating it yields CSVAGTEKSSTDTQYF.